A selection of T cell receptor beta chains follows, all from one sample in a study of cytomegalovirus exposure and HLA in healthy donors. The method was immunoSEQ multiplex PCR; TCRdb's version includes in-frame clones alone and lacks a portion of them. The sample has around 76,000 clones, less than 75% seen once. Input material: PBMCs. The receptors stem from a man between 35 and 55 years old in good health and CMV-seropositive. Each CDR3 is given without its conserved first and last residue. Size values are once, few and many counts, or a class for expanded clones, and some rows have none.

cdr3_aa	v_call	cdr3_length	j_call	clone_size
ASSEEAGRHIQY	TRBV6-1	12	TRBJ2-4	few
ASSPTSGRANEQF	TRBV5-1	13	TRBJ2-1	.
SVARQGLNEKLF	TRBV29-1	12	TRBJ1-4	.
ASSYETGGTNEKLF	TRBV6-5	14	TRBJ1-4	.
ASSPGFGNEQF	TRBV5-1	11	TRBJ2-1	once
ASSLTRGNGYT	TRBV11-2	11	TRBJ1-2	.
ASSFGGHTDTQY	TRBV5-6	12	TRBJ2-3	.
ASSIGTGSNQPQH	TRBV5-1	13	TRBJ1-5	.
ASSTDPGGAYNSPLH	TRBV5-8	15	TRBJ1-6	.
ASGRGLLNEKLF	TRBV5-6	12	TRBJ1-4	once
ASSFRPRLAGSGNEQF	TRBV5-1	16	TRBJ2-1	few
ASSRTGGAANTGELF	TRBV7-8	15	TRBJ2-2	.
ASTRSGGAFGEQY	TRBV6-5	13	TRBJ2-7	.
ASSVAYEQY	TRBV10-2	9	TRBJ2-7	.
ASSLVSGDYGYT	TRBV7-2	12	TRBJ1-2	few
ASSQGQYSYEQY	TRBV4-3	12	TRBJ2-7	.
ASSSPGGTTEAF	TRBV27	12	TRBJ1-1	.
ASSQDGSATNEKLF	TRBV4-2	14	TRBJ1-4	.
ASSLTVTNEKLF	TRBV6-1	12	TRBJ1-4	.
ASSAGGAQWTQY	TRBV6-6	12	TRBJ2-5	.
ASSESGSRNTEAF	TRBV25-1	13	TRBJ1-1	.
ASSPALGVNTEAF	TRBV5-1	13	TRBJ1-1	once
ASSTTGNTDTQY	TRBV5-1	12	TRBJ2-3	.
ASRNGGGSYNEQF	TRBV6-6	13	TRBJ2-1	few
ASSDRTSGTDEQF	TRBV27	13	TRBJ2-1	.
ASSLSTSGGANTGELF	TRBV4-2	16	TRBJ2-2	few
ASSLGAGAGNTIY	TRBV7-2	13	TRBJ1-3	.
ASSFPGIAYEQY	TRBV5-6	12	TRBJ2-7	.
ASSLTGAGNTEAF	TRBV28	13	TRBJ1-1	few
ASSIWGEDYGYT	TRBV5-4	12	TRBJ1-2	.
ASSRGEGTNGYT	TRBV6-5	12	TRBJ1-2	.
ASSEVLGARYEQY	TRBV2	13	TRBJ2-7	.
ATQPAWATGGTEAF	TRBV2	14	TRBJ1-1	many
AAQTGGEETQY	TRBV10-3	11	TRBJ2-5	.
ASSFEEGSNEQF	TRBV5-4	12	TRBJ2-1	.
ASSDQTGSVGYT	TRBV6-1	12	TRBJ1-2	.
ASSVGGQGNTEAF	TRBV2	13	TRBJ1-1	.
ASTYRGLNQPQH	TRBV28	12	TRBJ1-5	few
SVGAIQGAVNEQF	TRBV29-1	13	TRBJ2-1	.
ASSQQGNYGYT	TRBV14	11	TRBJ1-2	.
ASRLKGMNTEAF	TRBV5-5	12	TRBJ1-1	once
AWSVTGNNSPLH	TRBV30	12	TRBJ1-6	.
ASSLEFGQERGEQY	TRBV7-9	14	TRBJ2-7	.